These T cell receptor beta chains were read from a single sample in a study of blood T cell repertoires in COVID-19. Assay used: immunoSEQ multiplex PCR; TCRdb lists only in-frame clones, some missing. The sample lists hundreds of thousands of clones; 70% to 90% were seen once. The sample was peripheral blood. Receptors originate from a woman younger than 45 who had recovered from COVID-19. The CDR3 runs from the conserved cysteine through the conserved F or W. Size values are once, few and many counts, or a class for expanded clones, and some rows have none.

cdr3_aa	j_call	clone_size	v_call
CASSKGVAYEQYF	TRBJ2-7	.	TRBV19
CASSVGGGNTGELFF	TRBJ2-2	.	TRBV9
CASSQVGNSGSYEQYF	TRBJ2-7	.	TRBV4-1
CASDFGGTEAFF	TRBJ1-1	.	TRBV30
CASSDIESYTF	TRBJ1-2	.	TRBV7-9
CASSSATGYEQYF	TRBJ2-7	.	TRBV5-5
CAISESTGTGELFF	TRBJ2-2	.	TRBV10-3
CASTEDRVDEELFF	TRBJ2-2	.	TRBV7-9
CASSTGTSADTQYF	TRBJ2-3	once	TRBV5-1
CSVETTGLAVNEQFF	TRBJ2-1	.	TRBV29-1
CASRGLAASSYNEQFF	TRBJ2-1	.	TRBV2
CASSLTITNSPLHF	TRBJ1-6	few	TRBV5-6
CASKGGTEAFF	TRBJ1-1	.	TRBV19
CASSSLTGVSGNTIYF	TRBJ1-3	few	TRBV7-2
CATSRASSGANVLTF	TRBJ2-6	once	TRBV15
CASSQGSGSGNTIYF	TRBJ1-3	.	TRBV3-1/TRBV3-2
CACFPQGRHNYGYTF	TRBJ1-2	.	TRBV30
CASRFDRGMSSPLHF	TRBJ1-6	.	TRBV27
CASTRGLYTEAFF	TRBJ1-1	.	TRBV6-5
CASSQGLGEETQYF	TRBJ2-5	.	TRBV4-2
CASSQGLAISYEQYF	TRBJ2-7	.	TRBV4-3
CAISEDRPNTGELFF	TRBJ2-2	.	TRBV10-3
CASSLGQINEQFF	TRBJ2-1	.	TRBV19
CASSLLGTYEQYF	TRBJ2-7	once	TRBV19
CATRRGQGIGELFF	TRBJ2-2	.	TRBV4-1
CASSPRSGEKGYTF	TRBJ1-2	.	TRBV5-1
CAISDRGDNEQFF	TRBJ2-1	.	TRBV10-3
CATSRDRVEEKLFF	TRBJ1-4	.	TRBV15
CSVANAQGSGNTIYF	TRBJ1-3	once	TRBV29-1
CSVAHRDGTGELFF	TRBJ2-2	.	TRBV29-1
CASHRGPLETQYF	TRBJ2-5	.	TRBV6-5
CAWNLKGARGYTF	TRBJ1-2	.	TRBV30
CASSSQPGLGSPTDTQYF	TRBJ2-3	.	TRBV7-8
CASMNANREKLFF	TRBJ1-4	few	TRBV2
CAWSVDRQGGQETQYF	TRBJ2-5	.	TRBV30
CASSELAGGETQYF	TRBJ2-5	.	TRBV2
CASRGEADLYNEQFF	TRBJ2-1	few	TRBV6-5
CASSPTPGQPYEQYF	TRBJ2-7	.	TRBV7-9
CASSARYSGLDTEAFF	TRBJ1-1	once	TRBV21-1
CASSGGLAGAGTQYF	TRBJ2-5	.	TRBV2
CASSLYGTIYNEQFF	TRBJ2-1	once	TRBV27
CASSLSSRGSSYEQYF	TRBJ2-7	.	TRBV5-1
CASSQGQGGTEAFF	TRBJ1-1	.	TRBV3-1/TRBV3-2
CATQEQGNYQPQHF	TRBJ1-5	.	TRBV2
CASSPRLSGAYNEQFF	TRBJ2-1	.	TRBV7-9
CASSPRGGQPQHF	TRBJ1-5	.	TRBV6-6